This T cell receptor beta chain was found in a study of T cell responses to AZD1222 COVID-19 vaccine. Method: immunoSEQ multiplex PCR; TCRdb's copy keeps in-frame clones and lacks some. The sample shows about 110,000 clones, around 87% of them seen only once. Notes on this clone: Its antigen is still unknown.

Study-wide results and caveats: Spike as a whole was targeted by vaccine-associated CD4 TCRs, dominant at 160-218 and 743-854. Unmutated variant regions are reportedly the target of nearly half of TCRs that are spike-specific. Baseline serology detected seropositivity in only six AZD1222 recipients.

The receptor was derived from an adult who received the AZD1222 COVID-19 vaccine. The sequencing here drew on peripheral blood, taken 28 days after the second AZD1222 dose.

The CDR3 nucleotides are TGCAGCGTTGAGGAGGGCGGAGGCCAGCCCCAGCATTTT. Amino acid sequence: CSVEEGGGQPQHF. The chain has TRBV29-1 and TRBJ1-5; D not resolved. The CDR3 is made up of 13 amino acids. The germline V gene encodes CDR1 SQVTM and CDR2 ANQGSEA. The ends were cut back, 3 bases at V and 7 bases at J, with 13 bases in the middle.